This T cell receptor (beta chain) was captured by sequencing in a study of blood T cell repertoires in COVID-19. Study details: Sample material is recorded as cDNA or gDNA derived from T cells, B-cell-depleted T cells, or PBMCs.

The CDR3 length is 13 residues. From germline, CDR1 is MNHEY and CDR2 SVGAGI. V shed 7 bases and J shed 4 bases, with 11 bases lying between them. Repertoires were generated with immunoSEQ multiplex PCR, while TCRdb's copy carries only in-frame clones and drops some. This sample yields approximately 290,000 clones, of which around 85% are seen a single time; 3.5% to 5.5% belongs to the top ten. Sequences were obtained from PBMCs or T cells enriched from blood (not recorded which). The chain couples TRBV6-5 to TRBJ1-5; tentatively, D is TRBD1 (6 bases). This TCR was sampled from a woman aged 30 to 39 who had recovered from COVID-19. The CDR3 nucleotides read TGTGCCAGCAATCAGGGGTTTAATCAGCCCCAGCATTTT. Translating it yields CASNQGFNQPQHF.